This T cell receptor (beta chain) was observed in a study of graft-versus-host responses after intestinal transplantation. CDR1 and CDR2 (germline): SGDLS, YYNGEE. This CDR3 is built from 16 residues. Trimming took 4 bases from V and 2 from J; bases not matched to a gene: 5. Notes on this clone: Its antigen remains unidentified.

The assay was immunoSEQ multiplex PCR, and TCRdb's table has in-frame clones only and misses some. The data contain tens of thousands of clones, around 86% of them singletons. The TCR originated in a human donor who received an intestinal transplant. The material sequenced was unstimulated CD8+ T cells sorted from spleen or lymph node cells, taken before intestinal transplant. The gene calls are TRBV9 and TRBJ1-3; 11 nucleotides match TRBD1. CDR3 sequence: CASSLGQGAPGNTIYF. The DNA of the CDR3 is TGTGCCAGCAGCCTAGGACAGGGGGCGCCTGGAAACACCATATATTTT.